This passage covers 21 T cell receptor beta chains from one sample sequenced in a study of blood T cell repertoires in COVID-19 (dated by TCRdb to about 2020). Library construction relied on the immunoSEQ multiplex PCR assay. TCRdb stores this immuneACCESS table with in-frame sequences only. Part of the clones is absent; in the studies checked, under half of the shortfall reflects unresolved V genes, and no reason is known for the rest. This sample gives a few hundred thousand clones in total; about 83% of them show up just once. Of the sample, 2.9% falls within the top ten clones. Sequencing was carried out using peripheral blood. The source of these receptors is a man aged 50-60 years with active or convalescent COVID-19.

The count of this clone is one. The chain is built from TRBV7-2 and TRBJ2-1; 8 nucleotides match TRBD1. Germline CDR1 SGHTA, CDR2 FQGNSA. The CDR3 extends over 12 amino acids. The junction had 3 bases not matched to a gene; V was cut back by 5 bases and J by 9 bases. CDR3 loop: CASSKTGVEQFF. The CDR3, as DNA: TGTGCCAGCAGCAAGACAGGGGTTGAGCAGTTCTTC.

This chain links TRBV5-4 with TRBJ2-1, with a tentative D call TRBD2 (5 bases). Trimming pared 0 bases from V and 7 bases from J, leaving 11 bases between. This CDR3 is built from 14 residues. CDR1 and CDR2 (germline): SGHNT, YYREEE (reference sequence). CDR3 protein: CASSLGGSDNEQFF. The CDR3 nucleotides read TGTGCCAGCAGCTTGGGAGGGTCCGATAATGAGCAGTTCTTC.

Comments on this clone: Distinct nucleotide sequences in the sample also encode this CDR3. The chain links TRBV28 to TRBJ1-2; TRBD1 might be the D (5 bases). The CDR3 contains 13 residues. Trimming left V 3 bases short and J 4 bases short, with 9 bases between. Germline values: CDR1 MDHEN, CDR2 SYDVKM. CDR3 in DNA: TGTGCCAGCAGTTTGGGGCAGGGCTATGGCTACACCTTC. Encoded protein: CASSLGQGYGYTF.

The chain has TRBV9 and TRBJ1-2, with 8 bases that match TRBD1. The CDR3 spans 14 residues. Trimming removed 2 bases from V and 5 bases from J; junction bases left unmatched: 5. The V gene's germline CDR1 is SGDLS and CDR2 YYNGEE. CDR3 protein: CASSVGTGDYGYTF. The CDR3 DNA sequence: TGTGCCAGCAGCGTGGGGACAGGAGATTATGGCTACACCTTC.

V gene TRBV29-1 combines with J gene TRBJ1-4; D unclear. Trimming stripped 1 base from V and 3 bases from J, with 12 bases between. CDR3 length: 15 amino acids. Germline V gives CDR1 SQVTM, CDR2 ANQGSEA. The CDR3 is CSVEVVQAANEKLFF. CDR3 in DNA: TGCAGCGTTGAAGTGGTGCAGGCCGCTAATGAAAAACTGTTTTTT. Full variable domain (rest looked up from reference TRBV29-1 and TRBJ1-4): SAVISQKPSRDICQRGTSLTIQCQVDSQVTMMFWYRQQPGQSLTLIATANQGSEATYESGFVIDKFPISRPNLTFSTLTVSNMSPEDSSIYLCSVEVVQAANEKLFFGSGTQLSVL.

The gene calls are TRBV6-5 and TRBJ1-2; 10 bases are a match to TRBD1. Germline V gene data show CDR1 as MNHEY and CDR2 as SVGAGI. The CDR3 runs to 14 residues. V was pared by 6 bases and J by 3 bases, with 4 bases of the junction left unmatched. CDR3 loop: CASSRDRGDYGYTF. CDR3 nucleotide sequence: TGTGCCAGCAGCCGGGACAGGGGTGACTATGGCTACACCTTC.

The rearrangement links TRBV12-3 or TRBV12-4 to TRBJ1-1; D gene ambiguous. The CDR3 is 13 residues long. Trimming stripped 5 bases from V and 0 bases from J, with 7 bases between. For the CDR3, the DNA is TGTGCCAGCAGTCCCCCAGTGAACACTGAAGCTTTCTTT. It yields the protein CASSPPVNTEAFF.

CDR3 amino acids: CATSEIQGARYGYTF. The CDR3 region has the DNA TGTGCCACCAGTGAGATACAGGGGGCACGATATGGCTACACCTTC. The chain recombines TRBV24-1 with TRBJ1-2; 9 bases map to TRBD1. The J segment lost 5 bases and the V segment lost 4 bases, leaving 7 bases of the junction unmatched. Germline CDR1 reads KGHDR; CDR2 reads SFDVKD. CDR3 length: 15 amino acids.

The V and J genes are TRBV28 and TRBJ1-5; D is possibly TRBD1 (5 bases). The CDR3 covers 12 residues. CDR1 is MDHEN and CDR2 is SYDVKM in the germline V gene. V lost 7 bases and J lost 5, with 9 bases in between. CDR3 in amino acids: CASTMTDQPQHF. The CDR3 DNA follows: TGTGCCAGCACGATGACAGATCAGCCCCAGCATTTT.

This clone was picked up a small number of times. The V call is TRBV18, the J call TRBJ1-2; D unresolved. This CDR3 contains 13 residues. The ends were cut back, 3 bases at V and 8 bases at J, with 13 bases in the middle. Germline V gene lookup returns CDR1 KGHSH and CDR2 LQKENI. This CDR3 is CASSPPVKRGYTF. The CDR3 DNA sequence: TGTGCCAGCTCACCCCCGGTAAAAAGAGGCTACACCTTC.

The rearrangement joins TRBV9 to TRBJ2-2; 7 nucleotides align to TRBD2. The CDR3 extends over 15 amino acids. Germline CDR1 reads SGDLS; CDR2 reads YYNGEE. Unmatched junction bases numbered 3, after V lost 0 bases and J lost 4 bases. For the CDR3, the DNA is TGTGCCAGCAGCGTAGAACCGGGGGGCACCGGGGAGCTGTTTTTT. This gives the protein CASSVEPGGTGELFF.

This clone was recorded only once. DNA for the CDR3: TGCGCCAGCAGCCAAGATTACAGTGAAAAACTGTTTTTT. The encoded protein is CASSQDYSEKLFF. This rearrangement joins TRBV4-1 to TRBJ1-4; D is unresolved. CDR3 length: 13 residues. Trimming cost V 0 bases and J 7 bases, with 6 bases left between them. From germline, CDR1 is MGHRA and CDR2 YSYEKL.

The chain combines TRBV6-1 with TRBJ1-1; 7 positions agree with TRBD1. The CDR3 spans 14 residues. Germline V lookup: CDR1 MNHNS, CDR2 SASEGT. J gave up 3 bases and V 3 bases, and 4 bases lay outside the gene matches. This chain's CDR3 is CASSDSGQDTEAFF. The CDR3 nucleotides are TGTGCCAGCAGTGATTCCGGACAGGACACTGAAGCTTTCTTT.

The J gene is TRBJ1-3, the V gene TRBV20-1; D perhaps matches TRBD1 (5 bases). Per germline, CDR1 DFQATT and CDR2 SNEGSKA (reference sequence). This CDR3 contains 14 residues. The V and J ends lost 3 bases and 4 bases respectively, with 13 bases between them. The DNA for the CDR3 is TGCAGTGCTAGTTCAGGGTACGGCGGAAACACCATATATTTT. It codes for CSASSGYGGNTIYF.

This CDR3 is CSVALGQGSNQPQHF. The DNA of the CDR3 is TGCAGCGTTGCCCTCGGACAGGGAAGCAATCAGCCCCAGCATTTT. The chain employs TRBV29-1 and TRBJ1-5, with TRBD1 matching 8 bases. The ends lost 4 bases at V and 1 base at J; junction bases unmatched: 6. Germline CDR1 and CDR2: SQVTM and ANQGSEA. CDR3 size: 15 residues.

The CDR3 spells CAWSVHETASPPQHF. CDR3 DNA sequence: TGTGCCTGGAGTGTACATGAGACAGCTTCTCCGCCCCAGCATTTT. The chain links TRBV30 to TRBJ1-5; perhaps TRBD1 as D (5 bases). The germline V gene encodes CDR1 GTSNPN and CDR2 SVGIG (reference sequence). V was cut by 0 bases and J by 9 bases, with 18 bases left in between. This CDR3 spans 15 amino acids. The full variable domain, its missing parts supplied by reference TRBV30 and TRBJ1-5, is SQTIHQWPATLVQPVGSPLSLECTVEGTSNPNLYWYRQAAGRGLQLLFYSVGIGQISSEVPQNLSASRPQDRQFILSSKKLLLSDSGFYLCAWSVHETASPPQHFGDGTRLSIL.

A single count supports this clone. The rearrangement uses TRBV7-2 and TRBJ1-4; TRBD1 agrees at 7 bases. The CDR3 totals 14 residues. Germline CDR1 is SGHTA and CDR2 is FQGNSA. Germline trimming cut 3 bases from V and 12 bases from J; bases unmatched to any gene: 10. The CDR3 nucleotides are TGTGCCAGCAGCTTTCGAGGGGGCAGCCCAGAACTGTTTTTT. Translated, it gives CASSFRGGSPELFF. The full variable domain, rest sourced from reference TRBV7-2 and TRBJ1-4, is GAGVSQSPSNKVTEKGKDVELRCDPISGHTALYWYRQSLGQGLEFLIYFQGNSAPDKSGLPSDRFSAERTGGSVSTLTIQRTQQEDSAVYLCASSFRGGSPELFFGSGTQLSVL.

This clone was detected once. The chain uses TRBV7-2 and TRBJ2-7, with a weak D call TRBD2 (7 bases). Trimming removed 8 bases at V and 2 bases at J, with 16 bases between. The CDR3 has 14 residues. From germline, CDR1 is SGHTA and CDR2 FQGNSA. In nucleotides, the CDR3 is TGTGCCAGCCGATTCAAGGGGGGGGCCTACGAGCAGTACTTC. Translation gives CASRFKGGAYEQYF. The entire variable domain, with the rest obtained from reference TRBV7-2 and TRBJ2-7, is as follows: GAGVSQSPSNKVTEKGKDVELRCDPISGHTALYWYRQSLGQGLEFLIYFQGNSAPDKSGLPSDRFSAERTGGSVSTLTIQRTQQEDSAVYLCASRFKGGAYEQYFGPGTRLTVT.

With respect to this clone: A clone one base away is much larger, so this may be a read error. Other DNA sequences of this sample code for an identical CDR3. V and J are TRBV6-1 and TRBJ1-2; 7 bases line up with TRBD1. The V and J ends lost 3 bases and 2 bases, in that order; junction bases with no gene match: 0. The CDR3 extends over 13 amino acids. In germline, CDR1 is MNHNS, CDR2 SASEGT. The CDR3 DNA sequence: TGTGCCAGCAGTGACAGGGGGAACTATGGCTACACCTTC. This encodes CASSDRGNYGYTF.

The rearrangement joins TRBV3-1 (or the pseudogene TRBV3-2) to TRBJ2-2; D not resolved. The CDR3 runs to 11 residues. Trimming cost V 9 bases and J 7 bases, with 9 bases left between them. Looked up from germline, CDR1 is LGHDT and CDR2 is YNNKEL (reference sequence). The CDR3: CASRGSGELFF. The CDR3 region has the DNA TGTGCCAGTCGAGGAAGCGGGGAGCTGTTTTTT.

This clone was seen more than once but under ten times. The V gene is TRBV10-1, the J gene TRBJ1-6; tentative D call: TRBD1 (6 bases). Germline CDR1 WNHNN, CDR2 SYGVQD (reference sequence). The CDR3 sequence is 14 residues long. V was cut by 10 bases and J by 5 bases, with 15 bases left in between. The CDR3 loop is CANLQGPHNSPLHF. The CDR3 nucleotides read TGCGCCAACCTACAGGGACCCCATAATTCACCCCTCCACTTT.